This TCR beta chain derives from a study of Graves' ophthalmopathy and Graves' hyperthyroidism. About the research overall: Peripheral blood was gathered at first diagnosis, ahead of any treatment whatsoever.

A diagnosis was made from clinical symptoms together with serum thyroxine, TRAb, thyroid ultrasound and orbital computed tomography. For repertoire sequencing, the TCR beta CDR3 regions were amplified from RNA transcripts. HTBI primers served in a first-round RT-PCR, which a second-round multiplex PCR followed. In TCRdb, the multiplex PCR reads were re-called with MiXCR into one record per CDR3 protein. The table records nearly 400,000 distinct CDR3 sequences, roughly 18% of them present only once. Trimming left V 0 bases short and J 5 bases short, with 13 bases between. This CDR3 spans 15 amino acids. Points from the study as a whole: In blood appeared most of the expanded thyroid clonotypes whose frequency exceeded 0.001.

This clonotype was counted many times. Its antigen is unknown. Material: peripheral blood. The sequence was collected from a woman aged 18 to 35 with Graves' ophthalmopathy. The chain joins TRBV12-3 or TRBV12-4 to TRBJ1-1; D is possibly TRBD1 (5 bases). Here the CDR3 reads CASSLALGPGTEAFF. CDR3 nucleotides: TGTGCCAGCAGTTTAGCGCTGGGGCCGGGGACTGAAGCTTTCTTT.